A single sample gave rise to the 14 T cell receptor beta chains below, sequenced in a study of blood T cell repertoires in COVID-19. The data were produced by immunoSEQ multiplex PCR, yet TCRdb's version contains in-frame clones alone and is incomplete. The repertoire consists of 300,000 to 350,000 clones, with over 70% occurring once and the leading ten covering 3%. Sequencing input: peripheral blood. The receptors shown here come from a young man with active or convalescent COVID-19.

Only a few counts were recorded for this clone. The chain carries TRBV7-9 and TRBJ2-3; possible D gene TRBD2, 6 bases. Germline CDR1 reads SEHNR; CDR2 reads FQNEAQ (reference sequence). The CDR3 is 15 amino acids. Trimming cost V 4 bases and J 5 bases, with 16 bases left between them. DNA of the CDR3: TGTGCCAGCAGCTCCGGTGGAGGGTTAGTAGATACGCAGTATTTT. It yields the protein CASSSGGGLVDTQYF.

V gene TRBV30 combines with J gene TRBJ1-2, with D uncertain. V was pared by 3 bases and J by 2 bases, with 16 bases between. Germline-derived CDR1 and CDR2 are GTSNPN and SVGIG (reference sequence). The CDR3 has 15 residues. CDR3 loop: CAWRKPRRENYGYTF. The CDR3 nucleotides are TGTGCCTGGAGGAAGCCGCGGCGCGAGAACTATGGCTACACCTTC.

V usage is TRBV12-3 or TRBV12-4 and J usage is TRBJ1-1; no definite D call. Trimming stripped 1 base from V and 9 bases from J, with 9 bases between. This CDR3 region has 12 residues. CDR3 DNA: TGTGCCAGCAGTTTAGGTGTGGCCCAAGCTTTCTTT. This sequence encodes CASSLGVAQAFF.

This clone was detected once. J is TRBJ2-2 and V is TRBV4-1; no definite D call. The CDR3 runs to 14 residues. Germline V gene data show CDR1 as MGHRA and CDR2 as YSYEKL. Trimming left V 0 bases short and J 1 base short, with 3 bases between. The CDR3 DNA reads TGCGCCAGCAGCCAAGAACTGAACACCGGGGAGCTGTTTTTT. Residues: CASSQELNTGELFF.

The chain is built from TRBV29-1 and TRBJ2-3; 7 bases match TRBD1. CDR1 and CDR2 from the germline V gene are SQVTM and ANQGSEA. The CDR3 runs to 14 residues. V gave up 3 bases and J gave up 1 base; unmatched junction bases: 4. CDR3 nucleotide sequence: TGCAGCGTTGAGAGGGGGCGAGGCACAGATACGCAGTATTTT. This translates into CSVERGRGTDTQYF.

The chain links TRBV11-3 to TRBJ1-2; perhaps TRBD1 as D (6 bases). Germline CDR1 reads SGHNT; CDR2 reads YENEEA. The CDR3 is 12 amino acids. The germline V and J ends were trimmed by 5 bases and 6 bases, with 10 bases remaining between them. The CDR3: CASSQQGDGYTF. The CDR3 region has the DNA TGTGCCAGCAGCCAACAGGGTGATGGCTACACCTTC.

V is TRBV9 and J is TRBJ1-5, with D uncertain. CDR1 and CDR2 from the germline V gene are SGDLS and YYNGEE. This CDR3 is built from 14 residues. V lost 0 bases to trimming and J lost 7 bases, with 11 bases between them. CDR3 DNA sequence: TGTGCCAGCAGCGTAGGGGAGGGTGGACAGCCCCAGCATTTT. This sequence encodes CASSVGEGGQPQHF.

This clone was observed once. This chain joins TRBV9 and TRBJ2-2; no clear D. This CDR3 is built from 12 residues. Germline V gene lookup returns CDR1 SGDLS and CDR2 YYNGEE. V was pared by 4 bases and J by 6 bases, with 7 bases between. CDR3 sequence: CASSSHSGELFF. CDR3 sequence (DNA): TGTGCCAGCAGCTCCCACTCCGGGGAGCTGTTTTTT.

The chain joins TRBV6-5 to TRBJ2-7, with a tentative D call TRBD2 (6 bases). From germline, CDR1 is MNHEY and CDR2 SVGAGI. The CDR3 is 14 residues long. V was shortened by 6 bases and J by 0 bases, with 12 bases between the two germline ends. CDR3 loop: CASRMWGDSYEQYF. For the CDR3, the DNA is TGTGCCAGCAGAATGTGGGGGGACTCCTACGAGCAGTACTTC.

This clone was counted ten times or more. V gene TRBV3-1 (or the pseudogene TRBV3-2) combines with J gene TRBJ2-1; 7 bases are a match to TRBD2. Unmatched junction bases numbered 9, after V lost 7 bases and J lost 0 bases. This CDR3 is built from 16 residues. Germline CDR1 LGHDT, CDR2 YNNKEL (reference sequence). CDR3: CASTRGESSSYNEQFF. CDR3 in DNA: TGTGCCAGCACCCGGGGGGAATCCAGCTCCTACAATGAGCAGTTCTTC.

V usage is TRBV7-5 and J usage is TRBJ2-7; TRBD2 was called by the table and not checked on the DNA. TRBV7-5 is classified as a pseudogene. The CDR3 sequence is 15 residues long. CDR3 nucleotides: TGTGCCAGAAGCGGGCTAGCGGGAGGGCACTACGAGCAGTACTTC. This gives the protein CARSGLAGGHYEQYF.

V and J are TRBV6-2 or TRBV6-3 and TRBJ1-2, with D perhaps TRBD1 (6 bases). The germline CDR1 and CDR2 sequences are MNHEY and SVGEGT. Trimming took 5 bases from V and 8 from J, leaving 18 bases between them. This CDR3 is built from 14 residues. Here the CDR3 DNA reads TGTGCCAGCAGTCGACAGGCTGAATTCTTAGGCTACACCTTC. Translating it yields CASSRQAEFLGYTF.

The chain joins TRBV14 to TRBJ2-7; D gene ambiguous. This CDR3 region has 14 residues. Germline V gene sequence: CDR1 SGHDN, CDR2 FVKESK. Trimming removed 0 bases at V and 3 bases at J, with 9 bases between. The DNA of the CDR3 is TGTGCCAGCAGCCAAGACTACAGCCACTACGAGCAGTACTTC. Encoded protein: CASSQDYSHYEQYF.

The chain uses TRBV28 and TRBJ1-1; D uncertain. V lost 3 bases to trimming and J lost 7 bases, with 9 bases between them. There are 12 residues in the CDR3. Germline CDR1 MDHEN, CDR2 SYDVKM. CDR3 bases: TGTGCCAGCAGTTTCCGGCCGGGTGAAGCTTTCTTT. This translates into CASSFRPGEAFF. The variable domain in full, completed from reference TRBV28 and TRBJ1-1, reads DVKVTQSSRYLVKRTGEKVFLECVQDMDHENMFWYRQDPGLGLRLIYFSYDVKMKEKGDIPEGYSVSREKKERFSLILESASTNQTSMYLCASSFRPGEAFFGQGTRLTVV.